These T cell receptor beta chains were read from a single sample in a study of blood T cell repertoires in COVID-19. The repertoire was sequenced with immunoSEQ multiplex PCR; TCRdb's copy has only in-frame clones and lacks some. The table includes more than 25,000 clones, 85% to 90% detected once. Sequencing used peripheral blood. The source of these receptors is a man older than 75 with acute or convalescent COVID-19. The conserved cysteine and the conserved F or W are not part of the CDR3 here.

TRBV7-9	TRBJ2-3	ASSTSGGPDTQY
TRBV9	TRBJ1-3	ASSVGTGTGNTIY
TRBV9	TRBJ1-2	ASSGSSRQANYGYT
TRBV9	TRBJ2-1	ASSSGLSYNEQF
TRBV5-6	TRBJ2-2	ASSLLGQGAGELF
TRBV19	TRBJ1-4	ASSIVGRGNEKLF
TRBV5-1	TRBJ2-7	ASSFSGGISYEQY
TRBV10-3	TRBJ1-4	AISLSNEKLF
TRBV19	TRBJ1-1	ATLGQGWTEAF
TRBV2	TRBJ1-2	ASSHRGENYGYT
TRBV7-3	TRBJ1-4	ASSFGVNRGRRKLF
TRBV28	TRBJ2-4	ASSLWTSGGVDIQY
TRBV5-1	TRBJ2-2	ASSLGQGAIGELF
TRBV2	TRBJ1-4	ASSEGGLRGNEKLF
TRBV23-1	TRBJ2-4	ASSQSWAVNKNIQY
TRBV7-6	TRBJ1-3	ASSSQGSPSLSGNTIY
TRBV12-3/TRBV12-4	TRBJ2-7	ASSPRRAGEQY
TRBV7-9	TRBJ2-7	ASSLSGVSEQY
TRBV23-1	TRBJ1-5	ASLRGNQPQH
TRBV18	TRBJ1-1	ASSPGVGGEAF
TRBV5-1	TRBJ2-7	ASSLVGQVSYEQY
TRBV5-1	TRBJ2-2	ASSLDGGTGELF
TRBV12-3/TRBV12-4	TRBJ1-5	ASSPSYQPQH
TRBV5-5	TRBJ2-3	ASSAAGGTVGDTQY
TRBV7-2	TRBJ2-7	ASSWSGLGSYEQY
TRBV18	TRBJ1-2	ASSETPPYGYT
TRBV3-1/TRBV3-2	TRBJ1-2	ASSQLQGGGYT
TRBV27	TRBJ1-2	ASSFSAGPYGYT
TRBV19	TRBJ1-3	ASSMTGVGNTIY
TRBV7-2	TRBJ2-3	ASSPRIGLDTDTQY
TRBV4-1	TRBJ1-6	ASSQEQNSPLH
TRBV3-1/TRBV3-2	TRBJ2-2	ASSQRTGHTGELF
TRBV18	TRBJ2-7	ASSSLGGRNEQY
TRBV6-5	TRBJ1-6	ASSRTGAWDSPLH
TRBV28	TRBJ1-6	ASSIQLAANSPLH
TRBV2	TRBJ2-2	ASSGGGQGALGELF
TRBV5-4	TRBJ1-6	ASSNTGENSPLH
TRBV11-3	TRBJ2-7	ASSFPRGLYEQY
TRBV28	TRBJ1-2	ASSYRGPNYGYT
TRBV28	TRBJ1-5	ASSLAGSGPQH
TRBV7-9	TRBJ1-2	ASSSQQGINGYT
TRBV27	TRBJ2-1	ASRPGLAVSGEQF